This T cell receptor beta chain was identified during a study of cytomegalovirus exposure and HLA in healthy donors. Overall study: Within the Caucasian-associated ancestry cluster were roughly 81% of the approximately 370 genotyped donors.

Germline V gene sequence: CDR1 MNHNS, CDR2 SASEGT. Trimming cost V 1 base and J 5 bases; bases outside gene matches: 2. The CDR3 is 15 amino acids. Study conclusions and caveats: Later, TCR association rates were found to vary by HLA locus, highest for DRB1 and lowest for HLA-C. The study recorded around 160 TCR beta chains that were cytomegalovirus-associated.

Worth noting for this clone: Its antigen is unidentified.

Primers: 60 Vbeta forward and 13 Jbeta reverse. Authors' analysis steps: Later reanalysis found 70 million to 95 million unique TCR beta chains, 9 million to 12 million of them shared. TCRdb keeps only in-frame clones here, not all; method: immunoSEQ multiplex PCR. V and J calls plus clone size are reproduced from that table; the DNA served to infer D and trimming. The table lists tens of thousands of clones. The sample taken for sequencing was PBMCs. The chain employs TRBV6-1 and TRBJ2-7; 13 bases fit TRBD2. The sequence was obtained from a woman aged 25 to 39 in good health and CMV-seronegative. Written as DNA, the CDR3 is TGTGCCAGCAGTGAAGGACTAGCGGGGGGTAACGAGCAGTACTTC. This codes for CASSEGLAGGNEQYF.